Listed below are T cell receptor beta chains from one sample, sequenced in a study of cytomegalovirus exposure and HLA in healthy donors. Produced via immunoSEQ multiplex PCR; TCRdb's table is partial and in-frame only. The table shows 200,000 to 250,000 clones, with around 80% occurring only once. Sequences were obtained from PBMCs. These receptors were collected from a boy aged 5 to 17 in good health and CMV-seronegative. CDR3s include the opening cysteine and the closing phenylalanine or tryptophan. A D gene is named only where the DNA matches it firmly. Only part of the rows carry a size: once, few, many, or a class if the clone is expanded.

V gene: TRBV18
D gene: -
clone size: few
J gene: TRBJ1-5
CDR3 length: 15
CDR3 DNA: TGTGCCAGCTCACCCCCCCCTAATAGCAATCAGCCCCAGCATTTT
CDR3 protein: CASSPPPNSNQPQHF

V gene: TRBV6-1
D gene: TRBD1
clone size: few
J gene: TRBJ1-5
CDR3 length: 13
CDR3 DNA: TGTGCCAGCAGTACAGGGGAGGTTGGGCCCCAGCATTTT
CDR3 protein: CASSTGEVGPQHF

V gene: TRBV29-1
D gene: -
clone size: few
J gene: TRBJ1-1
CDR3 length: 13
CDR3 DNA: TGCAGCACCATGGGGGCCGTGAACACTGAAGCTTTCTTT
CDR3 protein: CSTMGAVNTEAFF

V gene: TRBV5-4
D gene: -
clone size: -
J gene: TRBJ2-7
CDR3 length: 20
CDR3 DNA: TGTGCCAGCAGCCCCCACGGCGCTAGCGAGCTAGTCAGAGCCTCCTACGAGCAGTACTTC
CDR3 protein: CASSPHGASELVRASYEQYF

V gene: TRBV5-1
D gene: TRBD2
clone size: -
J gene: TRBJ2-3
CDR3 length: 16
CDR3 DNA: TGCGCCAGCAGCTTGGCCACAGCGGGGGGGGCAGATACGCAGTATTTT
CDR3 protein: CASSLATAGGADTQYF

V gene: TRBV11-2
D gene: TRBD1
clone size: once
J gene: TRBJ1-2
CDR3 length: 18
CDR3 DNA: TGTGCCAGCAGCTCCTCGCCGGGACAGACGACGAATTGGTATGGCTACACCTTC
CDR3 protein: CASSSSPGQTTNWYGYTF

V gene: TRBV10-3
D gene: TRBD1
clone size: -
J gene: TRBJ1-2
CDR3 length: 14
CDR3 DNA: TGTGCCACCGCGACAGGGCCGTTTAACTATGGCTACACCTTC
CDR3 protein: CATATGPFNYGYTF

V gene: TRBV9
D gene: -
clone size: -
J gene: TRBJ2-1
CDR3 length: 15
CDR3 DNA: TGTGCCAGCAGCCCACGACAGAGCTCCTACAATGAGCAGTTCTTC
CDR3 protein: CASSPRQSSYNEQFF

V gene: TRBV10-1
D gene: TRBD2
clone size: few
J gene: TRBJ2-7
CDR3 length: 14
CDR3 DNA: TGCGCCAGCAGTGAGAGCGGGGCCTCCTACGAGCAGTACTTC
CDR3 protein: CASSESGASYEQYF

V gene: TRBV5-6
D gene: -
clone size: -
J gene: TRBJ2-7
CDR3 length: 13
CDR3 DNA: TGTGCCAGCAGCTTGGTCTTACAGGGTGAGCAGTACTTC
CDR3 protein: CASSLVLQGEQYF

V gene: TRBV5-1
D gene: -
clone size: -
J gene: TRBJ2-5
CDR3 length: 13
CDR3 DNA: TGCGCCAGCAGCCCCCCTCGAGAGGGGACCCAGTACTTC
CDR3 protein: CASSPPREGTQYF

V gene: TRBV4-2
D gene: TRBD1
clone size: -
J gene: TRBJ1-5
CDR3 length: 17
CDR3 DNA: TGTGCCAGCAGACTCGTACACGGACAGGCAGATGATCAGCCCCAGCATTTT
CDR3 protein: CASRLVHGQADDQPQHF

V gene: TRBV4-2
D gene: TRBD1
clone size: -
J gene: TRBJ2-3
CDR3 length: 16
CDR3 DNA: TGTGCCAGCAGCGCCCGGGACAGGGGTTTCTCAGATACGCAGTATTTT
CDR3 protein: CASSARDRGFSDTQYF

V gene: TRBV5-1
D gene: -
clone size: -
J gene: TRBJ1-2
CDR3 length: 12
CDR3 DNA: TGCGCCAGCAGCTTGGTCGGGGATGGCTACACCTTC
CDR3 protein: CASSLVGDGYTF

V gene: TRBV5-7
D gene: -
clone size: -
J gene: TRBJ1-1
CDR3 length: 15
CDR3 DNA: TGTGCCAGCAGCTTGGTTAGGGGCCCAGGGACTGAAGCTTTCTTT
CDR3 protein: CASSLVRGPGTEAFF

V gene: TRBV7-9
D gene: TRBD1
clone size: few
J gene: TRBJ1-1
CDR3 length: 16
CDR3 DNA: TGTTCCAGCAGCCCCCGGGGAGGGACAGGGGGCACTGAAGCTTTCTTT
CDR3 protein: CSSSPRGGTGGTEAFF

V gene: TRBV11-2
D gene: TRBD1
clone size: once
J gene: TRBJ1-1
CDR3 length: 15
CDR3 DNA: TGTGCCAGCAGCCCCCGGACAGGGGTGAACACTGAAGCTTTCTTT
CDR3 protein: CASSPRTGVNTEAFF

V gene: TRBV5-1
D gene: TRBD2
clone size: -
J gene: TRBJ2-7
CDR3 length: 16
CDR3 DNA: TGCGCCAGCAGCTACAGACTAGCGGCCCACTCCTACGAGCAGTACTTC
CDR3 protein: CASSYRLAAHSYEQYF

V gene: TRBV6-1
D gene: -
clone size: -
J gene: TRBJ1-1
CDR3 length: 19
CDR3 DNA: TGTGCCAGCAGTGAAGAAGATCACAGGGATTTGGCTGGGAACACTGAAGCTTTCTTT
CDR3 protein: CASSEEDHRDLAGNTEAFF

V gene: TRBV30
D gene: -
clone size: -
J gene: TRBJ1-3
CDR3 length: 16
CDR3 DNA: TGTGCCTGGAGTGTAAGGTTGGGCCATGGGGGAAACACCATATATTTT
CDR3 protein: CAWSVRLGHGGNTIYF

V gene: TRBV19
D gene: TRBD1
clone size: -
J gene: TRBJ1-3
CDR3 length: 15
CDR3 DNA: TGTGCCAGTAGTAGAGGGGGCACCCCCCGTAGAACCATATATTTT
CDR3 protein: CASSRGGTPRRTIYF

V gene: TRBV27
D gene: TRBD1
clone size: -
J gene: TRBJ1-3
CDR3 length: 17
CDR3 DNA: TGTGCCAGCAGTCCTCTCGGGACAGGGGGCAATGGAAACACCATATATTTT
CDR3 protein: CASSPLGTGGNGNTIYF

V gene: TRBV14
D gene: -
clone size: -
J gene: TRBJ2-5
CDR3 length: 14
CDR3 DNA: TGTGCCAGCAGCTGGGGTTTAGGCCGGGGGACCCAGTACTTC
CDR3 protein: CASSWGLGRGTQYF

V gene: TRBV11-2
D gene: TRBD1
clone size: -
J gene: TRBJ1-6
CDR3 length: 15
CDR3 DNA: TGTGCCAGCGCGGGTTCGGCAGGGGGGAATTCACCCCTCCACTTT
CDR3 protein: CASAGSAGGNSPLHF

V gene: TRBV29-1
D gene: TRBD1
clone size: -
J gene: TRBJ2-7
CDR3 length: 12
CDR3 DNA: TGCGCCACAGGGGAAGGTCCCTACGAGCAGTACTTC
CDR3 protein: CATGEGPYEQYF

V gene: TRBV10-3
D gene: TRBD2
clone size: -
J gene: TRBJ2-7
CDR3 length: 16
CDR3 DNA: TGTGCCATCAGTGAGTCTATAGCGGGGGGCCCCTACGAGCAGTACTTC
CDR3 protein: CAISESIAGGPYEQYF

V gene: TRBV11-3
D gene: TRBD1
clone size: -
J gene: TRBJ2-7
CDR3 length: 15
CDR3 DNA: TGTGCCAGCAGCTCCCCCGGGACAGGGCAAGACGAGCAGTACTTC
CDR3 protein: CASSSPGTGQDEQYF

V gene: TRBV5-6
D gene: -
clone size: -
J gene: TRBJ2-7
CDR3 length: 15
CDR3 DNA: TGTGCCAGCAGCGAATCAATGGGAGCCCCCTACGAGCAGTACTTC
CDR3 protein: CASSESMGAPYEQYF

V gene: TRBV18
D gene: TRBD1
clone size: -
J gene: TRBJ1-1
CDR3 length: 15
CDR3 DNA: TGTGCCAGCTCACAGACAGGGGTGATGAACACTGAAGCTTTCTTT
CDR3 protein: CASSQTGVMNTEAFF

V gene: TRBV12-5
D gene: TRBD1
clone size: -
J gene: TRBJ1-3
CDR3 length: 18
CDR3 DNA: TGTGCTAGTGGTTTGGCCTATGTACAGGGGGCAATTGGAAACACCATATATTTT
CDR3 protein: CASGLAYVQGAIGNTIYF

V gene: TRBV2
D gene: TRBD1
clone size: once
J gene: TRBJ1-5
CDR3 length: 14
CDR3 DNA: TGTGCCAGCAGGGCCCGACAGGGGAATCAGCCCCAGCATTTT
CDR3 protein: CASRARQGNQPQHF